This T cell receptor beta chain was obtained from a study of T cells after yellow fever vaccination. In this sample, this clonotype turned up a few times. TCRdb ran MiXCR on the 5' RACE reads and lists one entry per CDR3 protein. The table has 450,000 to 550,000 distinct CDR3 sequences, about a fifth seen once. This CDR3 has 15 amino acids. Germline V lookup: CDR1 SGHRS, CDR2 YFSETQ. V shed 2 bases and J shed 2 bases, with 14 bases lying between them. The origin of this receptor is a man in his late teens or twenties who received the YFV17D yellow fever vaccine. The chain recombines TRBV5-1 with TRBJ2-7; the D gene is possibly TRBD1 (6 bases). Sequenced here: PBMCs, sampled roughly 20 days after the first yellow fever vaccination. The CDR3 DNA follows: TGCGCCAGCAGCTTAGAACCGGGACAAGCCTACGAGCAGTACTTC. Protein: CASSLEPGQAYEQYF.